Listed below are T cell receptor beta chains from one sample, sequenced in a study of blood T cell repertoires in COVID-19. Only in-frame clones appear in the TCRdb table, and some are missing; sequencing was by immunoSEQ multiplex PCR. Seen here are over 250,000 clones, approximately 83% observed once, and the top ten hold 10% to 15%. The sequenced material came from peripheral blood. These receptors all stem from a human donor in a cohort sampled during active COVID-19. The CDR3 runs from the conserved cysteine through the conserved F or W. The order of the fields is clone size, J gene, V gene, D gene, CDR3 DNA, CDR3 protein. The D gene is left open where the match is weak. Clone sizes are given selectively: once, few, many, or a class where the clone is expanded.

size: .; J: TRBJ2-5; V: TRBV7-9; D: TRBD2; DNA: TGTGCCAGCAGCTACCTAGCGGTCCGGGAGACCCAGTACTTC; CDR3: CASSYLAVRETQYF
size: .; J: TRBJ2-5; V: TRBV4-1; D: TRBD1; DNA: TGCGCCAGCAGCGGATGGACAGGGGGCGCGTCGCAAGAGACCCAGTACTTC; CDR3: CASSGWTGGASQETQYF
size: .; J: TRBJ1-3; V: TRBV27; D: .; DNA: TGTGCCAGCAGTGCAACAAGCCGAACAGGATTCTCTGGAAACACCATATATTTT; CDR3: CASSATSRTGFSGNTIYF
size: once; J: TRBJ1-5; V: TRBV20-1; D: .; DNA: TGCAGTGCTAGTAGCCTGAGCAATCAGCCCCAGCATTTT; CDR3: CSASSLSNQPQHF
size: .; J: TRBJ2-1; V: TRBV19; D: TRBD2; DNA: TGTGCCAGTAGTAGTGATAGCGGGACGGGGAATGAGCAGTTCTTC; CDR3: CASSSDSGTGNEQFF
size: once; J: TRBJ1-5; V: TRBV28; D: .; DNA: TGTGCCAGCATTTCAGGGATTCGTCAGCCCCAGCATTTT; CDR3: CASISGIRQPQHF
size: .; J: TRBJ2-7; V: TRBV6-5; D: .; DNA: TGTGCCAGCAGTTACAGGGGTAGCTCCTACGAGCAGTACTTC; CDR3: CASSYRGSSYEQYF
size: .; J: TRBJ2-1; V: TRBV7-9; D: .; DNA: TGTGCCAGCAGCTTAGTGCGGGACAATGAGCAGTTCTTC; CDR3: CASSLVRDNEQFF
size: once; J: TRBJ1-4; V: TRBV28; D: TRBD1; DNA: TGTGCCAGCAGTCCTGGGACAGGGGGGTTTAATGAAAAACTGTTTTTT; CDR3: CASSPGTGGFNEKLFF
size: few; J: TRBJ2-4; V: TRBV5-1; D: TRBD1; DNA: TGCGCCAGCAGCCAGGGACAGGGGGGAAACATTCAGTACTTC; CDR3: CASSQGQGGNIQYF
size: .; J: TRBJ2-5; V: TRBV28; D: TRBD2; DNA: TGTGCCAGCAGTTTAGAGGTCCCGGGACTAGGGCGTGGGTCCCAGTACTTC; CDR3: CASSLEVPGLGRGSQYF
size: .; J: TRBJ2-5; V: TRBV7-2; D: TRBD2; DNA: TGTGCCAGCAGCCCCGGGGGAGGGAGCTGGGAGACCCAGTACTTC; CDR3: CASSPGGGSWETQYF
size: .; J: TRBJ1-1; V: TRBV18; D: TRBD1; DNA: TGTGCCAGCTCTAGAATACAGGGGGATGAAGCTTTCTTT; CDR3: CASSRIQGDEAFF
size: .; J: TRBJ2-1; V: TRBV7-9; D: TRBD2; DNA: TGTGCCAGCCTACTTACTAGCGGGACAAGCTCGGGCAATGAGCAGTTCTTC; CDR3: CASLLTSGTSSGNEQFF
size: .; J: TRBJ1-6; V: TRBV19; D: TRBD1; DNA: TGTGCCAGTAAGCCCGGGACAGTACGTAATTCACCCCTCCACTTT; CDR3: CASKPGTVRNSPLHF
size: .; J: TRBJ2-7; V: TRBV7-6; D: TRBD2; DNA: TGTGCCAGCAGCTTAGGGTCTAGCGGAGTGGGCGAGCAGTACTTC; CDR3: CASSLGSSGVGEQYF
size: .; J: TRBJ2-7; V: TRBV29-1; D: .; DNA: TGCAGCTACTCGGGGCGTGGGGGGATCTACGAGCAGTACTTC; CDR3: CSYSGRGGIYEQYF
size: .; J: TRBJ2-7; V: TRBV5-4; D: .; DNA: TGTGCCAGCAGCTTCGGGCAGGGGCCCGAGCAGTACTTC; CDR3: CASSFGQGPEQYF
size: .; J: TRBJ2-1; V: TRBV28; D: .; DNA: TGTGCCAGCAGTCCGGCTTGGGGGGTAGGAAATGAGCAGTTCTTC; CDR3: CASSPAWGVGNEQFF
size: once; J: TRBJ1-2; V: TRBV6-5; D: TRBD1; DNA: TGTGCCAGCAGTCGCATCGGACAGGCAGGGTATGGCTACACCTTC; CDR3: CASSRIGQAGYGYTF
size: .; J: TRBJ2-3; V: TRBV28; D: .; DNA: TGTGCCAGCAGTGTCGGCGGAAACACAGATACGCAGTATTTT; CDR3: CASSVGGNTDTQYF